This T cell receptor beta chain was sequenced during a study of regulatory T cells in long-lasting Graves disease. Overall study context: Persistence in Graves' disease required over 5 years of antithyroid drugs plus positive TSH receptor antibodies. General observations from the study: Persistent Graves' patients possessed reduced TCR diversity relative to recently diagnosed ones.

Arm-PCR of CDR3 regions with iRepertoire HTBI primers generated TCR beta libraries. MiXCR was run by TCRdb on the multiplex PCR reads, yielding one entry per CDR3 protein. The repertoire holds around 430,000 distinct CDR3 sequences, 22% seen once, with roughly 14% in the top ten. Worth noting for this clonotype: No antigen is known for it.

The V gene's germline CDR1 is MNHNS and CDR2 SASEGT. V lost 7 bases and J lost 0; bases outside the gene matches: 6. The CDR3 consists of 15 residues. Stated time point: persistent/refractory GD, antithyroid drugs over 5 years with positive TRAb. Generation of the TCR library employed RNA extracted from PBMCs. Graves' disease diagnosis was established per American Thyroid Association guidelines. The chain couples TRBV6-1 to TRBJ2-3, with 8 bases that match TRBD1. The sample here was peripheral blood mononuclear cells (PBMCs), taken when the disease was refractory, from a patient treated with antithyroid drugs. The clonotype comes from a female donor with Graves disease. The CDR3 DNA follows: TGTGCCAGCACCCAGGGGGCTCTTAGCACAGATACGCAGTATTTT. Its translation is CASTQGALSTDTQYF.